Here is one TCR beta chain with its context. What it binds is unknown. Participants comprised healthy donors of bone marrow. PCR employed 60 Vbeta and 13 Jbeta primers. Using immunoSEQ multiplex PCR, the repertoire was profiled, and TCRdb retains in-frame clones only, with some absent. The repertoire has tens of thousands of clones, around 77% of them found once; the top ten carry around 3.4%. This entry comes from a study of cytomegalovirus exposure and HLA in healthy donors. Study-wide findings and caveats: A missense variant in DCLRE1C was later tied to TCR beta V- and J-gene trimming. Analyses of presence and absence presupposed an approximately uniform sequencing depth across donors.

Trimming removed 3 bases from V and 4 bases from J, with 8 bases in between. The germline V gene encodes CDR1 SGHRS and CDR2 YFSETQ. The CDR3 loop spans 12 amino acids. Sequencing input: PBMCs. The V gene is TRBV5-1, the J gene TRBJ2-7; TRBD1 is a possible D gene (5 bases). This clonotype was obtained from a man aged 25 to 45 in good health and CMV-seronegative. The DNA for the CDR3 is TGCGCCAGCAGCTCTCAGGGTTACGAGCAGTACTTC. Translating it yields CASSSQGYEQYF. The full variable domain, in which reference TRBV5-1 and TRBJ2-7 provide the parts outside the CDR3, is KAGVTQTPRYLIKTRGQQVTLSCSPISGHRSVSWYQQTPGQGLQFLFEYFSETQRNKGNFPGRFSGRQFSNSRSEMNVSTLELGDSALYLCASSSQGYEQYFGPGTRLTVT.